The 20 T cell receptor beta chains listed next were all sequenced from one sample in a study of Ad26.COV2.S vaccination and SARS-CoV-2 variants. Assay: immunoSEQ multiplex PCR; the TCRdb copy retains only in-frame clones and omits some. The table shows about 680,000 clones, with roughly 90% occurring only once. As for treatment: around 19 received Ad26.COV2.S at low or high dose, single or two shots; about 5 received placebo; per-sample allocation not given. All samples were drawn on day 63, counting from the first vaccine or placebo injection. The specimen comprised peripheral blood, sampled in a trial of Ad26.COV2.S vaccine versus placebo. The receptors shown here come from a person between 18 and 59 years old who received the Ad26.COV2.S COVID-19 vaccine or a placebo.

A single count supports this clone. This sequence joins TRBV30 and TRBJ2-1, with a possible D match to TRBD2 (6 bases). CDR3 length: 13 amino acids. V was shortened by 3 bases and J by 6 bases, with 12 bases between the two germline ends. Per germline, CDR1 GTSNPN and CDR2 SVGIG (reference sequence). Written as DNA, the CDR3 is TGTGCCTGGAGGGAGGGCCTGGCCAATGAGCAGTTCTTC. Residues: CAWREGLANEQFF.

The chain couples TRBV6-5 to TRBJ2-7; D ambiguous. CDR3 length: 13 amino acids. Germline V gene lookup returns CDR1 MNHEY and CDR2 SVGAGI. V lost 2 bases and J 3 bases, leaving 8 bases between the germline ends. CDR3 coding DNA: TGTGCCAGCAGTTACGCCCCCGACTACGAGCAGTACTTC. This gives the protein CASSYAPDYEQYF.

The sample holds one count of this clone. The rearrangement uses TRBV3-1 (or the pseudogene TRBV3-2) and TRBJ1-1; unclear D gene. Germline loops: CDR1 LGHDT, CDR2 YNNKEL (reference sequence). V shed 1 base and J shed 0 bases, with 12 bases lying between them. CDR3 length: 16 amino acids. The CDR3, as DNA: TGTGCCAGCAGCCAAGCCTTGACGGCCATGAACACTGAAGCTTTCTTT. Its translation is CASSQALTAMNTEAFF.

This chain uses TRBV6-5 with TRBJ1-1; no firm D call. The V end lost 4 bases, the J end lost 5 bases, and 11 bases lay between the germline ends. The V gene's germline CDR1 is MNHEY and CDR2 SVGAGI. The CDR3 totals 13 residues. CDR3 bases: TGTGCCAGCAGTTTTTACCGGTGGACTGAAGCTTTCTTT. Translated: CASSFYRWTEAFF.

Only one count was recorded for this clone. This specimen includes other DNA sequences encoding the same CDR3. V and J are TRBV5-1 and TRBJ1-1, with D unresolved. The CDR3 length is 13 residues. The germline gives CDR1 SGHRS, CDR2 YFSETQ. With 0 bases removed from V and 1 base from J, the gap between germline ends came to 4 bases. CDR3 loop: CASSLAANTEAFF. The CDR3 coding sequence is TGCGCCAGCAGCTTGGCCGCGAACACTGAAGCTTTCTTT.

The chain employs TRBV18 and TRBJ2-1; D possibly corresponds to TRBD2 (6 bases). Trimming cost V 2 bases and J 1 base, with 12 bases left between them. CDR1 KGHSH and CDR2 LQKENI come from the germline V gene. The CDR3 is 16 residues long. CDR3 DNA: TGTGCCAGCTCACCAGGGCCTAGCGCATCCTACAATGAGCAGTTCTTC. Translated: CASSPGPSASYNEQFF.

This rearrangement joins TRBV4-1 to TRBJ1-2; 7 bases match TRBD1. This CDR3 has 14 amino acids. The ends lost 4 bases at V and 7 bases at J; junction bases unmatched: 9. Germline CDR1 is MGHRA and CDR2 is YSYEKL. CDR3: CASSPGTDLGGYTF. CDR3 nucleotide sequence: TGCGCCAGCAGCCCTGGGACAGATCTTGGTGGCTACACCTTC.

J is TRBJ2-7 and V is TRBV19, with a possible D match to TRBD1 (6 bases). The CDR3 has 15 residues. V lost 3 bases and J lost 3, with 15 bases in between. Germline CDR1 and CDR2: LNHDA and SQIVND (reference sequence). The CDR3 region has the DNA TGTGCCAGTAGTATTCAGGGGAATTCGGGCTACGAGCAGTACTTC. Its protein product is CASSIQGNSGYEQYF.

The chain couples TRBV29-1 to TRBJ2-1, with D uncertain. The ends were cut back, 7 bases at V and 2 bases at J, with 9 bases in the middle. In germline, CDR1 is SQVTM, CDR2 ANQGSEA. There are 12 residues in the CDR3. The CDR3 coding sequence is TGCAGCGCCGACGCCGCCTACAATGAGCAGTTCTTC. Amino acids: CSADAAYNEQFF.

The chain combines TRBV25-1 with TRBJ1-4; no definite D call. Germline V gives CDR1 MGHDK, CDR2 SYGVNS. The CDR3 is 14 residues long. V was trimmed by 3 bases and J by 8 bases, leaving 13 bases between them. The CDR3 here is CASSDDTPGEKLFF. The CDR3 bases are TGTGCCAGCAGTGATGACACCCCGGGCGAAAAACTGTTTTTT.

The DNA of the CDR3 is TGCGCCAGCAGCAGAGCCGGGACCTCGTCCTATGGCTACACCTTC. Protein: CASSRAGTSSYGYTF. The chain links TRBV5-1 to TRBJ1-2; tentative D call: TRBD1 (5 bases). This CDR3 has 15 residues. Germline CDR1 is SGHRS and CDR2 is YFSETQ. The ends were cut back, 4 bases at V and 4 bases at J, with 17 bases in the middle.

The chain joins TRBV29-1 to TRBJ1-5; 7 bases line up with TRBD1. The junction had 6 bases not matched to a gene; V was cut back by 6 bases and J by 1 base. The CDR3 sequence is 14 residues long. The germline V gene encodes CDR1 SQVTM and CDR2 ANQGSEA. The CDR3 sequence: CSVRGTASNQPQHF. CDR3 sequence (DNA): TGCAGCGTGAGGGGGACAGCAAGCAATCAGCCCCAGCATTTT.

The chain links TRBV10-1 to TRBJ1-6; D is perhaps TRBD1 (6 bases). Germline V gene sequence: CDR1 WNHNN, CDR2 SYGVQD (reference sequence). The V end was cut by 0 bases, the J end by 7 bases, with 10 bases between. This CDR3 comprises 15 residues. CDR3: CASSESSRGNSPLHF. CDR3 in DNA: TGCGCCAGCAGTGAGTCGTCCAGGGGCAATTCACCCCTCCACTTT.

The chain links TRBV24-1 to TRBJ1-2; D gene uncertain. The CDR3 extends over 14 amino acids. In germline, CDR1 is KGHDR, CDR2 SFDVKD. V dropped 4 bases and J dropped 2 bases, with 10 bases sitting between them. The CDR3 sequence is CATSEPTLNYGYTF. Here the CDR3 DNA reads TGTGCCACCAGTGAACCGACCTTAAACTATGGCTACACCTTC.

The V and J genes are TRBV5-4 and TRBJ2-5; D is uncertain. CDR1 SGHNT and CDR2 YYREEE come from the germline V gene (reference sequence). CDR3 length: 15 amino acids. Trimming pared 0 bases from V and 4 bases from J, leaving 13 bases between. The chain's CDR3 is CASSLGHNTRETQYF. For the CDR3, the DNA is TGTGCCAGCAGCTTGGGACACAACACGCGAGAGACCCAGTACTTC.

The chain recombines TRBV5-6 with TRBJ1-1; TRBD1 matches 7 bases. Per the germline V gene, CDR1 is SGHDT and CDR2 is YYEEEE. CDR3 length: 16 amino acids. Trimming removed 2 bases from V and 3 bases from J; junction bases left unmatched: 10. CDR3 residues: CASSFQTGRGDTEAFF. Written as DNA, the CDR3 is TGTGCCAGCAGCTTCCAGACAGGGAGAGGGGACACTGAAGCTTTCTTT.

This sequence joins TRBV9 and TRBJ2-2; a possible D gene is TRBD1 (7 bases). Trimming pared 3 bases from V and 2 bases from J, leaving 14 bases between. CDR3 length equals 16 residues. CDR1 and CDR2 from the germline V gene are SGDLS and YYNGEE. The CDR3 protein is CASSEQGTSNTGELFF. CDR3 coding DNA: TGTGCCAGCAGCGAACAGGGGACTTCTAACACCGGGGAGCTGTTTTTT.

This clone was detected only a few times. The chain has TRBV10-2 and TRBJ1-1; 9 nucleotides agree with TRBD1. Germline lookup yields CDR1 WSHSY and CDR2 SAAADI. The V gene end was trimmed by 8 bases and the J gene end by 4 bases; junction bases not matched to a gene: 11. The CDR3 loop spans 15 amino acids. CDR3 nucleotide sequence: TGCGCCAGCCGCCTCCCGGGACAGGGTGGCACTGAAGCTTTCTTT. This encodes CASRLPGQGGTEAFF.

V and J are TRBV24-1 and TRBJ2-7, with 12 bases aligning to TRBD2. With V trimmed by 7 bases and J by 3 bases, 6 bases remained unmatched. This CDR3 contains 15 residues. Germline CDR1 is KGHDR and CDR2 is SFDVKD. The chain's CDR3 is CATSDVTSGSYEQYF. The CDR3 nucleotides read TGTGCCACCAGCGACGTGACTAGCGGGAGCTACGAGCAGTACTTC.

The chain couples TRBV7-2 to TRBJ2-5; D is ambiguous. V dropped 1 base and J dropped 4 bases, with 4 bases sitting between them. Germline CDR1 reads SGHTA; CDR2 reads FQGNSA. The CDR3 length is 12 residues. The CDR3, as DNA: TGTGCCAGCAGCTTAGTGTCAGAGACCCAGTACTTC. Translated, it gives CASSLVSETQYF.